This T cell receptor (beta chain) was documented in a study of identical twins. Broader study findings: Sequences that were out-of-frame, alpha and twin-shared displayed an excess of low generation probability.

Every sampled donor was Caucasian and healthy. A universal primer site was created by template switching, with the cDNA bearing unique molecular identifiers. TCRdb recomputed calls from the 5' RACE reads with MiXCR, one row per CDR3 protein. The sample lists approximately 410,000 distinct CDR3 sequences, approximately 18% occurring once. The sample holds many counts of this clonotype. The antigen is unknown. CDR1 is MNHEY and CDR2 is SMNVEV in the germline V gene (reference sequence). This CDR3 has 13 residues. Deletions cut 4 bases from V and 7 bases from J, with 8 bases between. The sequence was obtained from a man between 45 and 60 years old in good health. This chain links TRBV27 with TRBJ1-6; the D gene is possibly TRBD1 (6 bases). The source material was naive T cells sorted from blood. CDR3 residues: CASSYRENSPLHF. CDR3 nucleotides: TGTGCCAGCAGTTACAGGGAAAATTCACCCCTCCACTTT.